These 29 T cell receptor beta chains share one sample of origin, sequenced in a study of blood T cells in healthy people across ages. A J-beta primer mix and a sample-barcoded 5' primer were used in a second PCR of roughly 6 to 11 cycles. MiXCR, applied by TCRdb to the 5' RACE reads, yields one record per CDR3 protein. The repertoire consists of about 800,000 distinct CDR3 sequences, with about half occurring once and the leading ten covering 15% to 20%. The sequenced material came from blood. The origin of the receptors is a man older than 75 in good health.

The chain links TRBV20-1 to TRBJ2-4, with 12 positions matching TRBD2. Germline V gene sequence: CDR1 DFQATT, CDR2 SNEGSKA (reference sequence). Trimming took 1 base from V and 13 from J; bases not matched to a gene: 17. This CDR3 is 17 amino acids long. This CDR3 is CSARATMTSGSGNEQYF. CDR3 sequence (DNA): TGCAGTGCTAGAGCGACTATGACTAGCGGGAGCGGCAATGAGCAGTACTTC.

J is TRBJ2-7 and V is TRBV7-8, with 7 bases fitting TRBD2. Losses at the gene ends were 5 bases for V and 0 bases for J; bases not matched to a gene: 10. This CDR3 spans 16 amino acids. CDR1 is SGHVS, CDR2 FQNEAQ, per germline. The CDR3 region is CASSLALAESSYEQYF. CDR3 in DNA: TGTGCCAGCAGCCTCGCGCTAGCGGAATCCTCCTACGAGCAGTACTTC.

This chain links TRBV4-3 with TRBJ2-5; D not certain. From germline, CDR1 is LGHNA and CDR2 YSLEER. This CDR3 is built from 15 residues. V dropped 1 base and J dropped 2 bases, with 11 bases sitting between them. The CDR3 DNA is TGCGCCAGCAGCCAAGTGGCAGCAGTACAAGAGACCCAGTACTTC. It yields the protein CASSQVAAVQETQYF.

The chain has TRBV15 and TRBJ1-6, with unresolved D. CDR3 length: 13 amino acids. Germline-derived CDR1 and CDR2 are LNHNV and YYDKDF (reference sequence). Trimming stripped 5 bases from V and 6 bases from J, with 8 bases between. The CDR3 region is CATSPRFNSPLHF. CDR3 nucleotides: TGTGCCACCAGCCCCAGATTTAATTCACCCCTCCACTTT.

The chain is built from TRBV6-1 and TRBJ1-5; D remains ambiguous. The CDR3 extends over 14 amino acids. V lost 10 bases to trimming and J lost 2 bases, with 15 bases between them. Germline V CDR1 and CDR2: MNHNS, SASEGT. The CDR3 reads CATQELAGNQPQHF. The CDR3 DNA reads TGTGCCACCCAAGAGTTAGCAGGCAATCAGCCCCAGCATTTT.

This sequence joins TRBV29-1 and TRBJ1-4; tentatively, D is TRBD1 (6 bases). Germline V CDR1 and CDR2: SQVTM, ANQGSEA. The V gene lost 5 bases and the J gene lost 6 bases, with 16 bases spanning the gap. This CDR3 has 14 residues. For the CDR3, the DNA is TGCAGCGTTTCCCTGTCGGGGGGCGATGAAAAACTGTTTTTT. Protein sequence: CSVSLSGGDEKLFF.

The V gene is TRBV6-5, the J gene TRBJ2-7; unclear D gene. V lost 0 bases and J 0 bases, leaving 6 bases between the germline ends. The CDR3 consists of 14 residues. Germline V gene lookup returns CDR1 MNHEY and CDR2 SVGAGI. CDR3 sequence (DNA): TGTGCCAGCAGTTACTCGGGATACTCCTACGAGCAGTACTTC. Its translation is CASSYSGYSYEQYF.

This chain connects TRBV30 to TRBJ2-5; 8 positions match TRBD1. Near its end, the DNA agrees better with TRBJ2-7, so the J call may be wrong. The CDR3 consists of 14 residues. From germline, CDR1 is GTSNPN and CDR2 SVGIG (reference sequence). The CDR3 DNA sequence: TGTGCCTGGCGGAAACGACAGGGGAACTACGAGCAGTACTTC. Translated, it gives CAWRKRQGNYEQYF.

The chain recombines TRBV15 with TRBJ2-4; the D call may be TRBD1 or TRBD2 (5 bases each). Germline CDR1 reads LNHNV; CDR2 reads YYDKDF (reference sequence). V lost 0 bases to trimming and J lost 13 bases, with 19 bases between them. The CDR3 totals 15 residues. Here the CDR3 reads CATSRDGVGDREQYF. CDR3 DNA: TGTGCCACCAGCAGAGATGGGGTAGGGGATAGGGAGCAGTACTTC.

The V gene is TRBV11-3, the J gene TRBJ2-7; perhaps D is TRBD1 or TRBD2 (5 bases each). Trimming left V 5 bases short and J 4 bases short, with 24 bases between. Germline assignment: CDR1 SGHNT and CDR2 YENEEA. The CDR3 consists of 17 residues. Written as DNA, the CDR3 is TGTGCCAGCAGCCCCACCCCGCAGGATTGGGGACGGTACGAGCAGTACTTC. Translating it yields CASSPTPQDWGRYEQYF.

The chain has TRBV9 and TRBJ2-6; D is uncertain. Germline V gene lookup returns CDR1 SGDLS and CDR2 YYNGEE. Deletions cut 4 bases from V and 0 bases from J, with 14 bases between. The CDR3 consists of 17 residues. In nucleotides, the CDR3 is TGTGCCAGCAGCCCCCGAGACGGAGACTCTGGGGCCAACGTCCTGACTTTC. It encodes CASSPRDGDSGANVLTF.

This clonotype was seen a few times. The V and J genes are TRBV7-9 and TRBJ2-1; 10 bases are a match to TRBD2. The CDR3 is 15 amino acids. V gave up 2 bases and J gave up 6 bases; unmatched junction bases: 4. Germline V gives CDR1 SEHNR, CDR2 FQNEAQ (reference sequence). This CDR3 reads CASSLRLAGTNEQFF. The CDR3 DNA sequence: TGTGCCAGCAGCTTACGACTAGCGGGCACCAATGAGCAGTTCTTC.

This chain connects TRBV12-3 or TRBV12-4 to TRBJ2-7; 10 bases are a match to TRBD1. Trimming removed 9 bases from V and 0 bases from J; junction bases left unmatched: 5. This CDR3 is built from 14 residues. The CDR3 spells CASTGQGLSYEQYF. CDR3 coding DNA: TGTGCCAGTACGGGACAGGGGCTCTCCTACGAGCAGTACTTC.

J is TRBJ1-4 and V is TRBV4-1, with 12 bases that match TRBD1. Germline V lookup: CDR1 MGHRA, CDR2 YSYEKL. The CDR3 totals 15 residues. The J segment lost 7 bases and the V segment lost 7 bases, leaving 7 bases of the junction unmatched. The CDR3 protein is CASTEGQGAVEKLFF. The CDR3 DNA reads TGCGCCAGCACCGAGGGACAGGGGGCGGTTGAAAAACTGTTTTTT.

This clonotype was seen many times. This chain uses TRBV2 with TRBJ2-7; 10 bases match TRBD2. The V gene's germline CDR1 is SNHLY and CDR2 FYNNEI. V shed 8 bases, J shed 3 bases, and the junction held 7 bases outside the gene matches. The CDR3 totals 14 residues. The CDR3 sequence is CASLSGLASYEQYF. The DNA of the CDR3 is TGTGCCAGCCTATCGGGACTAGCGAGCTACGAGCAGTACTTC.

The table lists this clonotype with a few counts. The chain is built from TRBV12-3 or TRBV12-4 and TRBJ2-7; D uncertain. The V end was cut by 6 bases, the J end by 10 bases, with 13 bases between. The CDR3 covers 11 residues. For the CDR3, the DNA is TGTGCCAGCAGCCTCCTAGGTACCCAGTACTTC. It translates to CASSLLGTQYF.

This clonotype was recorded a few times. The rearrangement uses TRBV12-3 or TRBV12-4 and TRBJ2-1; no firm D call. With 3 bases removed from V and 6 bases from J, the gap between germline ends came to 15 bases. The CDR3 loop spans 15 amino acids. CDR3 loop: CASSFLQPNSNEQFF. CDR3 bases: TGTGCCAGCAGTTTTTTACAGCCGAATAGCAATGAGCAGTTCTTC.

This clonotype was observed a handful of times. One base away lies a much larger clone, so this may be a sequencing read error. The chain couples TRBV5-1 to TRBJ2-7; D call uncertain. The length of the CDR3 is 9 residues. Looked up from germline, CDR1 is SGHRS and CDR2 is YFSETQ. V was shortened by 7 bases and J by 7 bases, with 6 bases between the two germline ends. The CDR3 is CASRTEQYF. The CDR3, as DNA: TGCGCCAGCCGGACGGAGCAGTACTTC.

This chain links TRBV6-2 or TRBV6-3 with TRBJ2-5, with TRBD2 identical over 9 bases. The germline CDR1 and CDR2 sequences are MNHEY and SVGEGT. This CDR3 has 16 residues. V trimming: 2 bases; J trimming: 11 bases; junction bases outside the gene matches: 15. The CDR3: CASSYRAGGPRNEQYF. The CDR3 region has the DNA TGTGCCAGCAGTTACCGCGCGGGGGGGCCGAGAAATGAACAGTACTTC.

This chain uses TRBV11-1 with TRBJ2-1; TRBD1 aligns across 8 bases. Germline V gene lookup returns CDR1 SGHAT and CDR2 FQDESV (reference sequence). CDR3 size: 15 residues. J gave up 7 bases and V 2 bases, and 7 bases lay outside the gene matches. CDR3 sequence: CASSLTRQGRNEQFF. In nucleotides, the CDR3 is TGTGCCAGCAGCTTAACCCGACAGGGGAGGAATGAGCAGTTCTTC.

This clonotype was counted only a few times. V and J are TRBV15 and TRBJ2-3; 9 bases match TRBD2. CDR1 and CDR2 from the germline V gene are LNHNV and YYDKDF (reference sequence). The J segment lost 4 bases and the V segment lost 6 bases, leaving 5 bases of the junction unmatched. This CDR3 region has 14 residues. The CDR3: CATRASGKPDTQYF. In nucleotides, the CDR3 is TGTGCCACCAGGGCTAGCGGGAAGCCAGATACGCAGTATTTT. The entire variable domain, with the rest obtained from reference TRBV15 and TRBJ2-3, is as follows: DAMVIQNPRYQVTQFGKPVTLSCSQTLNHNVMYWYQQKSSQAPKLLFHYYDKDFNNEADTPDNFQSRRPNTSFCFLDIRSPGLGDTAMYLCATRASGKPDTQYFGPGTRLTVL.

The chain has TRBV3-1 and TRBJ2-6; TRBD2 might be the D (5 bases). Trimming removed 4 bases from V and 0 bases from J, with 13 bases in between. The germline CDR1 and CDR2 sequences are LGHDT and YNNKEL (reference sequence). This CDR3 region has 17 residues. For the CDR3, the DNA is TGTGCCAGCAGCCCTATAGGGAGTCCCTCTGGGGCCAACGTCCTGACTTTC. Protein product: CASSPIGSPSGANVLTF.

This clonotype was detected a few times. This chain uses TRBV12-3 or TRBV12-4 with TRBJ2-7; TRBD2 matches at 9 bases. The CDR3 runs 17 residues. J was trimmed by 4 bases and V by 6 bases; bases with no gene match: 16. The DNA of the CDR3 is TGTGCCAGCAGCCTTATGGCGGGAGCGGGAGGTAATTACGAGCAGTACTTC. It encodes CASSLMAGAGGNYEQYF.

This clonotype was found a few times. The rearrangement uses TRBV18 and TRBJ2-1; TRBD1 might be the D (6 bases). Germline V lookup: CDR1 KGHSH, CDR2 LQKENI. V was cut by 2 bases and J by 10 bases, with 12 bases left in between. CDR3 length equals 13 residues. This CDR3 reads CASSPSGQNEQFF. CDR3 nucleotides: TGTGCCAGCTCACCATCCGGACAGAACGAGCAGTTCTTC.

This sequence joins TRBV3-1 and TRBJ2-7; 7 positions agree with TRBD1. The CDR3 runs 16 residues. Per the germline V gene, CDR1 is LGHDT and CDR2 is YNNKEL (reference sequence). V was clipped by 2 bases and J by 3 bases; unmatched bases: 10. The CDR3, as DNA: TGTGCCAGCAGCCAAAGGATCTTGGGACAGAGCTACGAGCAGTACTTC. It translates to CASSQRILGQSYEQYF.

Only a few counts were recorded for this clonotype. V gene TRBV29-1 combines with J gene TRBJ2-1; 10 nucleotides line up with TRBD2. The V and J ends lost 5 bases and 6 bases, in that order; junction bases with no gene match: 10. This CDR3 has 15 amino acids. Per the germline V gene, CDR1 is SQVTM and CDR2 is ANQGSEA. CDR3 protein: CSVWLAGALSNEQFF. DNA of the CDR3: TGCAGCGTTTGGCTAGCGGGAGCCCTTAGCAATGAGCAGTTCTTC.

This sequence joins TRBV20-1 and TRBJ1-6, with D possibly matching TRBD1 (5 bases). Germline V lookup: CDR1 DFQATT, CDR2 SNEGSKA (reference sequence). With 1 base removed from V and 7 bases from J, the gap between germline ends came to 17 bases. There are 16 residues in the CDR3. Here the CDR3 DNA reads TGCAGTGCTAGAGCGCCAGGGCTCCGTTCGAATTCACCCCTCCACTTT. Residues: CSARAPGLRSNSPLHF.

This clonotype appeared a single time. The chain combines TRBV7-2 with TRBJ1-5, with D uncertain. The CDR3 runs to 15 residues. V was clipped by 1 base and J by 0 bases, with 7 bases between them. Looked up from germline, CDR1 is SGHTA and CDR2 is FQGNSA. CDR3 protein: CASSLDWLSNQPQHF. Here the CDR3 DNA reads TGTGCCAGCAGCTTAGATTGGCTTAGCAATCAGCCCCAGCATTTT.

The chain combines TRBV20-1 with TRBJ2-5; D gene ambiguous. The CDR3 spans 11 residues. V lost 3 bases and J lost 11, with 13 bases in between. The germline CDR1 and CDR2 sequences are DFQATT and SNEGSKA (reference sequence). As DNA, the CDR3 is TGCAGTGCTAGCTTTGAGGATGAGCAGTACTTC. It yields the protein CSASFEDEQYF.